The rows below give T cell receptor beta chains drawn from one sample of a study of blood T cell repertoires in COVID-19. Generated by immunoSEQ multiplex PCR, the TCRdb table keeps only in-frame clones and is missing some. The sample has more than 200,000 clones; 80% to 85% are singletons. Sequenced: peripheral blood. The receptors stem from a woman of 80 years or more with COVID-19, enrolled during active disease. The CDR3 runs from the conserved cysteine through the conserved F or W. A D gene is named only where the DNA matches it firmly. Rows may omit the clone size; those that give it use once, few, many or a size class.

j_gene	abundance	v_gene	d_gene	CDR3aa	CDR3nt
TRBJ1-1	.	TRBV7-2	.	CASSINGGRVNTEAFF	TGTGCCAGCAGCATAAATGGGGGGAGGGTTAACACTGAAGCTTTCTTT
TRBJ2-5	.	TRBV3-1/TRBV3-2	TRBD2	CASKPGAAGVRETQYF	TGTGCCAGCAAGCCTGGAGCGGCGGGGGTGCGTGAGACCCAGTACTTC
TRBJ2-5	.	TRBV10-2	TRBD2	CASRRLAGPQETQYF	TGCGCCAGCAGAAGACTAGCGGGGCCTCAAGAGACCCAGTACTTC
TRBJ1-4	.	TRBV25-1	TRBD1	CASKENRGRETNEKLFF	TGTGCCAGCAAGGAAAACAGGGGGCGCGAAACTAATGAAAAACTGTTTTTT
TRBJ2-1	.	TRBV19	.	CASSRAAGEQFF	TGTGCCAGTAGTAGGGCCGCGGGGGAGCAGTTCTTC
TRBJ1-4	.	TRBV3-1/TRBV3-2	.	CASSQEIARDNEKLFF	TGTGCCAGCAGCCAAGAAATTGCCAGGGATAATGAAAAACTGTTTTTT
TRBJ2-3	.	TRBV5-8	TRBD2	CASSHSGGGTDTQYF	TGTGCCAGCAGTCATTCTGGCGGGGGTACAGATACGCAGTATTTT
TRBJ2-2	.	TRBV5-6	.	CASSLAVGELFF	TGTGCCAGCAGCTTGGCCGTCGGGGAGCTGTTTTTT
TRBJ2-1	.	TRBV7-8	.	CASSLAGSSYNEQFF	TGTGCCAGCAGCTTGGCGGGGAGCTCCTACAATGAGCAGTTCTTC
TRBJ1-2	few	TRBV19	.	CASSARHLTETYGYTF	TGTGCCAGTAGTGCCCGACACTTAACGGAAACCTATGGCTACACCTTC
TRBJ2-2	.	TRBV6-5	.	CASTHFPLAPGELFF	TGTGCCAGCACCCACTTCCCTCTAGCGCCCGGGGAGCTGTTTTTT
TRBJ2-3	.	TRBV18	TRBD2	CASSPISGTSGQADTQYF	TGTGCCAGCTCACCGATTTCCGGGACTAGCGGGCAAGCAGATACGCAGTATTTT
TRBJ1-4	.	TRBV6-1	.	CASSEGGEAEKLFF	TGTGCCAGCAGTGAAGGAGGGGAGGCTGAAAAACTGTTTTTT
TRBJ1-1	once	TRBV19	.	CASSIEGGPTGEAFF	TGTGCCAGTAGTATAGAAGGAGGGCCTACTGGAGAAGCTTTCTTT